This T cell receptor (beta chain) was sequenced during a study of blood T cell repertoires in COVID-19. Overall study: The origin of the acute and convalescent COVID-19 samples was the United States, Italy and Spain.

Here immunoSEQ multiplex PCR was the method, and the copy in TCRdb shows in-frame clones only, minus some. The top ten clones hold 25% to 30% of a sample with almost 55,000 clones, 80% to 90% of them seen once. Per germline, CDR1 MRHNA and CDR2 SNTAGT. This CDR3 spans 14 amino acids. V was cut by 3 bases and J by 4 bases, with 10 bases left in between. This clonotype was obtained from a human donor in a cohort sampled during active COVID-19. The source material was peripheral blood. This sequence joins TRBV6-4 and TRBJ2-1; a weak D match, TRBD1 (5 bases). The chain's CDR3 is CASSDGNRYNEQFF. CDR3 nucleotide sequence: TGTGCCAGCAGTGATGGCAACAGGTACAATGAGCAGTTCTTC.